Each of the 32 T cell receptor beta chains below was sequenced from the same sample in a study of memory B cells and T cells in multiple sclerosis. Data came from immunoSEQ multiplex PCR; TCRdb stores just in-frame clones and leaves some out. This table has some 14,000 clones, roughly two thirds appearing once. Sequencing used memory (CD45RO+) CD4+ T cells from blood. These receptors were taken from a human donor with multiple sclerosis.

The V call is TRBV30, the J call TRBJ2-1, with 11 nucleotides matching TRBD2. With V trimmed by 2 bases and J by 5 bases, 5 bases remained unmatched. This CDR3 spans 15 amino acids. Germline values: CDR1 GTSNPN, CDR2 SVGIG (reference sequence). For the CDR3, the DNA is TGTGCCTGGAGTCCCCTAGCGGGAGGCCACAATGAGCAGTTCTTC. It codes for CAWSPLAGGHNEQFF. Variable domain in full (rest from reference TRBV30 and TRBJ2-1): SQTIHQWPATLVQPVGSPLSLECTVEGTSNPNLYWYRQAAGRGLQLLFYSVGIGQISSEVPQNLSASRPQDRQFILSSKKLLLSDSGFYLCAWSPLAGGHNEQFFGPGTRLTVL.

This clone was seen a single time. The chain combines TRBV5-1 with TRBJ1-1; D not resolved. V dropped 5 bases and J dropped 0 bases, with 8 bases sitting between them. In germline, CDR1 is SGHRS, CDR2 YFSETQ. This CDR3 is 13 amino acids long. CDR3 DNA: TGCGCCAGCAGGGAGGCAGTGAACACTGAAGCTTTCTTT. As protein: CASREAVNTEAFF.

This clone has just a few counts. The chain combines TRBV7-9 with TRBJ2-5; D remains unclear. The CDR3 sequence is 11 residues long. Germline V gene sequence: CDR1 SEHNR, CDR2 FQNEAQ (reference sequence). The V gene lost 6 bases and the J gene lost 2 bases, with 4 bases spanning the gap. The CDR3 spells CASRLQETQYF. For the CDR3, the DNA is TGTGCCAGCAGACTACAAGAGACCCAGTACTTC.

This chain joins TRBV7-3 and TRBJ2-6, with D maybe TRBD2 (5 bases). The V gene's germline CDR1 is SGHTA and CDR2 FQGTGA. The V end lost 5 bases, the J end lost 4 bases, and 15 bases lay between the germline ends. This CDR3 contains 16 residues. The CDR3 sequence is CASSPRISGGANVLTF. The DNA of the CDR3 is TGTGCCAGCAGCCCCCGCATCTCGGGGGGGGCCAACGTCCTGACTTTC.

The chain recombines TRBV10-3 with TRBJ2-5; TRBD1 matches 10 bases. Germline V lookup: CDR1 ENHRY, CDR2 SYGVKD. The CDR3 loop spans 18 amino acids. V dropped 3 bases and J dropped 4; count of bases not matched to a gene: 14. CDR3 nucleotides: TGTGCCATCAGTGAACAGCCGGGACAGGGGTCCTTGGGAGAGACCCAGTACTTC. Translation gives CAISEQPGQGSLGETQYF.

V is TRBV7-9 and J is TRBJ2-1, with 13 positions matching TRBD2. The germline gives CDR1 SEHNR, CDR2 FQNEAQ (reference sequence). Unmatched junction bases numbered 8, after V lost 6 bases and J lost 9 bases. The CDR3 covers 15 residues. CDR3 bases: TGTGCCAGCAGAACCGGGACTAGCGGGGTATTTGAGCAGTTCTTC. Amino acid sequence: CASRTGTSGVFEQFF.

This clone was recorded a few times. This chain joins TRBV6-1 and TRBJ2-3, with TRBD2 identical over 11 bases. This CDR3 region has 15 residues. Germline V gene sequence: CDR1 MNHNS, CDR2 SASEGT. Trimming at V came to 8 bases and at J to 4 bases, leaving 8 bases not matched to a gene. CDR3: CASGRTSGSADTQYF. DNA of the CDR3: TGTGCCAGCGGACGAACTAGCGGGAGTGCAGATACGCAGTATTTT.

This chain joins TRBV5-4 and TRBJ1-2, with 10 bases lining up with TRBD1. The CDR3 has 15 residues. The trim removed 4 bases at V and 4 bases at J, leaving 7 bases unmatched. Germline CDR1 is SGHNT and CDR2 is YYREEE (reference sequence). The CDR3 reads CASSLIGTGAYGYTF. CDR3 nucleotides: TGTGCCAGCAGCCTGATAGGGACAGGGGCCTATGGCTACACCTTC. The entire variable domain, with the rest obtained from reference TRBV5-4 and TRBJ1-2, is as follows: ETGVTQSPTHLIKTRGQQVTLRCSSQSGHNTVSWYQQALGQGPQFIFQYYREEENGRGNFPPRFSGLQFPNYSSELNVNALELDDSALYLCASSLIGTGAYGYTFGSGTRLTVV.

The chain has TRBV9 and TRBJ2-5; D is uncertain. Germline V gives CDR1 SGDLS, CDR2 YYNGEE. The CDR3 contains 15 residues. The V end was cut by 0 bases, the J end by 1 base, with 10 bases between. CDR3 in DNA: TGTGCCAGCAGCGTAGGTCCGACTGCCCAAGAGACCCAGTACTTC. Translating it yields CASSVGPTAQETQYF.

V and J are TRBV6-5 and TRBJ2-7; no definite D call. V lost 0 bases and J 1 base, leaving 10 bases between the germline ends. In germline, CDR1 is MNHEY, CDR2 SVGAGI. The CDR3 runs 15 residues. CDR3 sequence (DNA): TGTGCCAGCAGTTACTCGCCAGGTTTGTCCTACGAGCAGTACTTC. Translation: CASSYSPGLSYEQYF.

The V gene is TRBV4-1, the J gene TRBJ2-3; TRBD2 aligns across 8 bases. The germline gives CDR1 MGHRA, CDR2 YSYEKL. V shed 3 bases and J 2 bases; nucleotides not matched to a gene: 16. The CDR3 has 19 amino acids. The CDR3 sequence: CASSHPGLGQLGSTDTQYF. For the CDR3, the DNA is TGCGCCAGCAGCCACCCGGGACTAGGACAGTTGGGCTCCACAGATACGCAGTATTTT.

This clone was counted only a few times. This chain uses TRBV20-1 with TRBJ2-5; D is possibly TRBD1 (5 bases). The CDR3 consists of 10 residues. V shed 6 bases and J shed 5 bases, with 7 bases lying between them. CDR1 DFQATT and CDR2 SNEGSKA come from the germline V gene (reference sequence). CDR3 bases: TGCAGTGCAGGGGTCGAGACCCAGTACTTC. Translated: CSAGVETQYF.

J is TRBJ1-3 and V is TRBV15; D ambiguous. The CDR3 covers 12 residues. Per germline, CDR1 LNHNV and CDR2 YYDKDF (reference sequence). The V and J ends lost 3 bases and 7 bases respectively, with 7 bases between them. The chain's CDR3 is CATSRGYNTIYF. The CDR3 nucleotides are TGTGCCACCAGCAGGGGCTACAACACCATATATTTT.

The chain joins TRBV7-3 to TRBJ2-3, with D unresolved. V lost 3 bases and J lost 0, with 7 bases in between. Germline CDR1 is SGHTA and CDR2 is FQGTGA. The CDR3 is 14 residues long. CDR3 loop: CASSLTFSTDTQYF. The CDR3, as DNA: TGTGCCAGCAGCTTGACATTTAGCACAGATACGCAGTATTTT. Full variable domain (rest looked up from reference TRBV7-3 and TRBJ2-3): GAGVSQTPSNKVTEKGKYVELRCDPISGHTALYWYRQSLGQGPEFLIYFQGTGAADDSGLPNDRFFAVRPEGSVSTLKIQRTERGDSAVYLCASSLTFSTDTQYFGPGTRLTVL.

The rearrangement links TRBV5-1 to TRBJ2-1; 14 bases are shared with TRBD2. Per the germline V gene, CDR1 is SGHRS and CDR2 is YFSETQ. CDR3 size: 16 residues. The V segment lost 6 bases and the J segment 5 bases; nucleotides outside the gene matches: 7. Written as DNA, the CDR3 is TGCGCCAGCACGACTAGCGGGGGGGCTTGGAACAATGAGCAGTTCTTC. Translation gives CASTTSGGAWNNEQFF.

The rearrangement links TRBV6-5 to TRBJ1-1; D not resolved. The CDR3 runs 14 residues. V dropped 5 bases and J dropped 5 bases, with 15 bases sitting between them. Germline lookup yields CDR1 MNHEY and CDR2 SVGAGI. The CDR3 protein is CASSPRSPGTEAFF. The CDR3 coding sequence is TGTGCCAGCAGTCCACGGTCCCCGGGGACTGAAGCTTTCTTT.

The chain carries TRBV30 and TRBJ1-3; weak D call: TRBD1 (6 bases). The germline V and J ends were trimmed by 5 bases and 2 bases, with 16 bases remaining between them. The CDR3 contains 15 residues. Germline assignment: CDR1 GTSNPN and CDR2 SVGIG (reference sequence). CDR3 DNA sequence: TGTGCCTGGGCCGGGACACCAAAGGCTGGAAACACCATATATTTT. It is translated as CAWAGTPKAGNTIYF. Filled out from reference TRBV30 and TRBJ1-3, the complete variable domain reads SQTIHQWPATLVQPVGSPLSLECTVEGTSNPNLYWYRQAAGRGLQLLFYSVGIGQISSEVPQNLSASRPQDRQFILSSKKLLLSDSGFYLCAWAGTPKAGNTIYFGEGSWLTVV.

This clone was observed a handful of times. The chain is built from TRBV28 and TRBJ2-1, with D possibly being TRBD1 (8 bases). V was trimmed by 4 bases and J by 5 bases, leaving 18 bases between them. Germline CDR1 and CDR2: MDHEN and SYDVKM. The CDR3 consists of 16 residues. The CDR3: CASSSFQGAGDNEQFF. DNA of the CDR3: TGTGCCAGCAGTTCATTTCAGGGGGCGGGAGACAATGAGCAGTTCTTC.

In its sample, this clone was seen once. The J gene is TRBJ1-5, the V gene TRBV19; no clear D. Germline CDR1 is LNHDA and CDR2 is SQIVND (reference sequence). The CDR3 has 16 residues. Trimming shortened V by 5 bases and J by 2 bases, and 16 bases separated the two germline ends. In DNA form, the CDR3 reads TGTGCCAGTAGTCCCAGCAGGTTAGTTCGCAATCAGCCCCAGCATTTT. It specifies CASSPSRLVRNQPQHF.

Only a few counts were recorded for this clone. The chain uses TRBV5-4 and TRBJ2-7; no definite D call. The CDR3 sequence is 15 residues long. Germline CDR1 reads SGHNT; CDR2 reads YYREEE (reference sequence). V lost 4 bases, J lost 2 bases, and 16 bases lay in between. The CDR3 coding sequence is TGTGCCAGCAGCCCCCAAGCCTCTGCTACCTACGAGCAGTACTTC. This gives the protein CASSPQASATYEQYF.

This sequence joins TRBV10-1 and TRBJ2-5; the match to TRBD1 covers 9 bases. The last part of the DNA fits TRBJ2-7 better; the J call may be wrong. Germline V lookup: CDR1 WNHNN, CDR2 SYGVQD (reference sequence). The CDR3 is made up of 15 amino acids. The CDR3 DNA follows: TGCGCCAGCAGTGAAACCGGGACAGGGAGGTACGAGCAGTACTTC. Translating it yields CASSETGTGRYEQYF.

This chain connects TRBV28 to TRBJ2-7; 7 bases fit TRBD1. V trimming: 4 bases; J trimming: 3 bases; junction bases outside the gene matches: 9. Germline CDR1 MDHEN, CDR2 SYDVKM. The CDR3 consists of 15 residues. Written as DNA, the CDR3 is TGTGCCAGCAGTTCCGCTTCGGGACAGCTCTACGAGCAGTACTTC. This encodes CASSSASGQLYEQYF.

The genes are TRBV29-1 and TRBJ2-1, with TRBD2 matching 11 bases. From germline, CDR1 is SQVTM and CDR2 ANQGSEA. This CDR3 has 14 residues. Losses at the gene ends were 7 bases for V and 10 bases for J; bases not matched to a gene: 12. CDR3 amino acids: CSGIAGGSVGEQFF. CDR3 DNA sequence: TGCAGCGGTATAGCGGGAGGGTCGGTAGGGGAGCAGTTCTTC.

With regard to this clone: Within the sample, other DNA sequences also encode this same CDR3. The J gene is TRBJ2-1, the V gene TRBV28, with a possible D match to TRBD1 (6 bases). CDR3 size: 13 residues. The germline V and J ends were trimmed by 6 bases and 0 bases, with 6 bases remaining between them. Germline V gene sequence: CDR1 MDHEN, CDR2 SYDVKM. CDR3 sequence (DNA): TGTGCCAGCAGGGACAGCTCCTACAATGAGCAGTTCTTC. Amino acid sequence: CASRDSSYNEQFF.

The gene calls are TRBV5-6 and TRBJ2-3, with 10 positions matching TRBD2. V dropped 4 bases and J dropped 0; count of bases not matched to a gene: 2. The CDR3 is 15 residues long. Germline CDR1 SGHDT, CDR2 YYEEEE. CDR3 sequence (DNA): TGTGCCAGCAGCCCGACTAGCGGGAGCACAGATACGCAGTATTTT. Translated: CASSPTSGSTDTQYF.

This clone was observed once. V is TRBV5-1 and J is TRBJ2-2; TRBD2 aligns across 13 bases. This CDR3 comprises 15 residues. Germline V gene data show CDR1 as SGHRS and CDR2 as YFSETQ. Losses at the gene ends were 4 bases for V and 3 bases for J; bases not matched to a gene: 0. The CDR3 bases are TGCGCCAGCAGCGGACTAGCGGGAGACACCGGGGAGCTGTTTTTT. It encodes CASSGLAGDTGELFF.

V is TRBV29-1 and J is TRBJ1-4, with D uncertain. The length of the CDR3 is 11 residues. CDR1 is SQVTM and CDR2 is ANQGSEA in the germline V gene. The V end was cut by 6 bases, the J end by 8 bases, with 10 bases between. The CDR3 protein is CSVTLGEKLFF. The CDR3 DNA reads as TGCAGCGTGACCCTAGGAGAAAAACTGTTTTTT.

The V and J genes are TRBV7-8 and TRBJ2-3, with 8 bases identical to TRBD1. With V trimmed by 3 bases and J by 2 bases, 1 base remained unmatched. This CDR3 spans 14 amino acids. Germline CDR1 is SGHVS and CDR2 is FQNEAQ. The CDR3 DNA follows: TGTGCCAGCAGCTTCAGGGGGCTCACAGATACGCAGTATTTT. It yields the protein CASSFRGLTDTQYF. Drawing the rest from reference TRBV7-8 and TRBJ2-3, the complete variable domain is GAGVSQSPRYKVAKRGQDVALRCDPISGHVSLFWYQQALGQGPEFLTYFQNEAQLDKSGLPSDRFFAERPEGSVSTLKIQRTQQEDSAVYLCASSFRGLTDTQYFGPGTRLTVL.

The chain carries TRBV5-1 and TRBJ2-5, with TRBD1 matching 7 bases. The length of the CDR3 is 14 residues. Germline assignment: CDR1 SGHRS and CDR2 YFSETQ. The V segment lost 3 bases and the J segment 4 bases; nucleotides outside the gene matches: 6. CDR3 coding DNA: TGCGCCAGCAGCTCCGGACAGGCTCCAGAGACCCAGTACTTC. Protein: CASSSGQAPETQYF.

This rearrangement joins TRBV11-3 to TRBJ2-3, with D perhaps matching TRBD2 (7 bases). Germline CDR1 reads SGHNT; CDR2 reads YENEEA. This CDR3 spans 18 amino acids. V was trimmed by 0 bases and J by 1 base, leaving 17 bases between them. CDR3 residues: CASSLDDRRGPRTDTQYF. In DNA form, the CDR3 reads TGTGCCAGCAGCTTAGACGATCGGCGGGGGCCTCGCACAGATACGCAGTATTTT.

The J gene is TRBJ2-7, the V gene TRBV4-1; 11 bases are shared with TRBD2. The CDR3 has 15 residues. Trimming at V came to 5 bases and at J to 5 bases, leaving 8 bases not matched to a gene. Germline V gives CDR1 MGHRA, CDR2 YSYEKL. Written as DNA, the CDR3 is TGCGCCAGCAGCTCTAGCGGGGGGAACGAGAACGAGCAGTACTTC. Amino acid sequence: CASSSSGGNENEQYF.

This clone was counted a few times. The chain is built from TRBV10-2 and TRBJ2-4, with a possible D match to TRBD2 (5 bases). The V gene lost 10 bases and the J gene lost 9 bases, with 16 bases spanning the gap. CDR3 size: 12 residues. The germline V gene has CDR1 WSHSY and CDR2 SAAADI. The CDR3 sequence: CATGWGDLIQYF. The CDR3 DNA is TGCGCCACCGGGTGGGGAGACCTCATTCAGTACTTC.